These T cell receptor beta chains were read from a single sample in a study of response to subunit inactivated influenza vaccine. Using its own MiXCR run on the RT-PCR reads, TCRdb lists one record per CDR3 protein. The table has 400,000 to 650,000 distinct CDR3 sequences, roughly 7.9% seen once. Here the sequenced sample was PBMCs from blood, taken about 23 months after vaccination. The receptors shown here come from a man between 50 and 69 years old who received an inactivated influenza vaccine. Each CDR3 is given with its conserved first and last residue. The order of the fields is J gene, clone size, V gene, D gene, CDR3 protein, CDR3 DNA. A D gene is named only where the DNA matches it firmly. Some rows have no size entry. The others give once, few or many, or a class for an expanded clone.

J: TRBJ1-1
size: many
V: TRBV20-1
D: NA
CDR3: CSAENEAVNTEAFF
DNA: TGCAGTGCCGAAAATGAGGCCGTGAACACTGAAGCTTTCTTT

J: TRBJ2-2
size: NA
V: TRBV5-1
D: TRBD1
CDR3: CASSLLGTGDTGELFF
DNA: TGCGCCAGCAGCTTGCTTGGGACAGGGGACACCGGGGAGCTGTTTTTT

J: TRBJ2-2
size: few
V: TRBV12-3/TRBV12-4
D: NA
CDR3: CASLMEVGPTGELFF
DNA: TGTGCCAGCCTGATGGAGGTGGGCCCCACCGGGGAGCTGTTTTTT

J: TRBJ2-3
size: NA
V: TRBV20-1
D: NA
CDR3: CSANRGSDTQYF
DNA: TGCAGTGCTAATCGAGGCTCAGATACGCAGTATTTT

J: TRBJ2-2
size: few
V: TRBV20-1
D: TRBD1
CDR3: CSARRPGQGVSGELFF
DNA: TGCAGTGCTAGGCGTCCGGGACAGGGGGTTTCCGGGGAGCTGTTTTTT

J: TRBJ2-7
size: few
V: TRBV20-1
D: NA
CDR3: CSAVKGSRLYEQYF
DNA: TGCAGTGCCGTTAAGGGAAGTCGACTCTACGAGCAGTACTTC

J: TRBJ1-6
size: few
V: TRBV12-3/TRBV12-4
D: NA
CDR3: CASSLAFSPLHF
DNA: TGTGCCAGCAGTTTAGCTTTTTCACCCCTCCACTTT

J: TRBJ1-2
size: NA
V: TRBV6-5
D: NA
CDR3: CASSYSSVVEVRGYTF
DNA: TGTGCCAGCAGTTACTCAAGCGTCGTGGAAGTTCGGGGCTACACCTTC

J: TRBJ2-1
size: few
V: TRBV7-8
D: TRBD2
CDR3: CASSRLSGGAGNEQFF
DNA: TGTGCCAGCAGCAGATTGAGCGGGGGGGCCGGGAATGAGCAGTTCTTC

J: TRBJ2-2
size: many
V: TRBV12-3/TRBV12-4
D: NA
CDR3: CASSSQDTGELFF
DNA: TGTGCCAGCAGTTCGCAGGACACCGGGGAGCTGTTTTTT

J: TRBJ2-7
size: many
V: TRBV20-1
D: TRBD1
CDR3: CSARDFTGTGGVNEQYF
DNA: TGCAGTGCTAGAGATTTCACCGGGACAGGGGGCGTCAACGAGCAGTACTTC

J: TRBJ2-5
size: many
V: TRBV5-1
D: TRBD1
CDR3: CASSPGYRGRLLETQYF
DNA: TGCGCCAGCAGCCCAGGGTACAGGGGGCGCCTGTTAGAGACCCAGTACTTC

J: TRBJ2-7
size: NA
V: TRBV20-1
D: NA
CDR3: CRATGTESYEQYF
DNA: TGCAGGGCCACCGGGACCGAATCCTACGAGCAGTACTTC

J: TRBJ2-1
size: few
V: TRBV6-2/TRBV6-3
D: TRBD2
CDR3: CASSRRTSGGTSSSYNEQFF
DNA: TGTGCCAGCAGTCGCCGAACTAGCGGGGGGACCTCGAGCTCCTACAATGAGCAGTTCTTC

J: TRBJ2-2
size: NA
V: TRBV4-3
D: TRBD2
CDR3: CASSQDLGLANTGELFF
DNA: TGCGCCAGCAGCCAAGATTTGGGACTAGCGAACACCGGGGAGCTGTTTTTT

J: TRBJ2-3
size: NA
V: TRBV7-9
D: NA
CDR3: CARSARGPSDTQYF
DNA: TGTGCCCGATCCGCAAGGGGCCCCTCTGATACGCAGTATTTT

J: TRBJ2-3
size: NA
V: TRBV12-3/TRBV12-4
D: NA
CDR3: CASSLAGYMTDTQYF
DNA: TGTGCCAGCAGTTTAGCTGGGTATATGACAGATACGCAGTATTTT

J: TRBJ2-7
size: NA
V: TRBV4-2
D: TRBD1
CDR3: CASSQGQGSTHEQYF
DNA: TGTGCCAGCAGCCAAGGACAGGGATCGACACACGAGCAGTACTTC

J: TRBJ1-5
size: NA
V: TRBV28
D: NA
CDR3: CASSKLRGYNLNQPQHF
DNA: TGTGCCAGCAGCAAACTCAGGGGCTATAACCTCAATCAGCCCCAGCATTTT

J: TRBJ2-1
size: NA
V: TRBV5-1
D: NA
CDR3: CASSDRNSYNEQFF
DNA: TGCGCCAGCAGTGACAGGAACTCCTACAATGAGCAGTTCTTC

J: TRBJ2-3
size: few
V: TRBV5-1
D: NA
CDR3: CASSLMGAPTDTQYF
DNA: TGCGCCAGCAGCTTAATGGGGGCCCCCACAGATACGCAGTATTTT

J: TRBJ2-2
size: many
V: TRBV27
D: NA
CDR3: CASSSSRMLRELFF
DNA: TGTGCCAGCAGTTCCTCCCGGATGTTAAGGGAGCTGTTTTTT

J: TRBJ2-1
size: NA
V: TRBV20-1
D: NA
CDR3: CSASEFNEQFF
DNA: TGCAGTGCTAGTGAGTTCAATGAGCAGTTCTTC

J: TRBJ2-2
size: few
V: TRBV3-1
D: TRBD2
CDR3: CASSGAPSGESGELFF
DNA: TGTGCCAGCAGCGGGGCCCCTAGCGGGGAATCCGGGGAGCTGTTTTTT

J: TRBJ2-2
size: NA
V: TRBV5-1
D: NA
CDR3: CASSLEGSGELFF
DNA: TGCGCCAGCAGCTTGGAAGGTTCTGGGGAGCTGTTTTTT

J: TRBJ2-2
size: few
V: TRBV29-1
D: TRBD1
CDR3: CSASLVTGGTIGELFF
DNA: TGCAGCGCATCACTCGTGACAGGGGGAACGATCGGGGAGCTGTTTTTT

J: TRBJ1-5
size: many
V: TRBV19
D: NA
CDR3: CASSIVSPQPQHF
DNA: TGTGCCAGTAGTATAGTGTCTCCTCAGCCCCAGCATTTT

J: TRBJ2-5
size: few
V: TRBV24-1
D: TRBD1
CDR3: CATSDSGTGAQETQYF
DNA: TGTGCCACCAGTGATTCCGGGACAGGGGCCCAAGAGACCCAGTACTTC

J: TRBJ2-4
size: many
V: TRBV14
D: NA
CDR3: CASSQEAKNIQYF
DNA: TGTGCCAGCAGCCAAGAGGCCAAAAACATTCAGTACTTC

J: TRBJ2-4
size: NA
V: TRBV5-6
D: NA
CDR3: CASSPGTWKNIQYF
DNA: TGTGCCAGCAGCCCCGGGACATGGAAAAACATTCAGTACTTC

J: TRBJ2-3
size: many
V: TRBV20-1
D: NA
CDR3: CSARGDSTDTQYF
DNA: TGCAGTGCTAGGGGCGATAGCACAGATACGCAGTATTTT